This section outlines one T cell receptor beta chain sequence together with its context. Total RNA was isolated from each sample in quantities of at least 5 micrograms. The source of the sample is a study of blood T cells in healthy people across ages. Germline V gene lookup returns CDR1 MNHEY and CDR2 SMNVEV (reference sequence). Trimming left V 5 bases short and J 2 bases short, with 9 bases between. This CDR3 region has 13 residues. A second about 6 to 12 cycle PCR used barcoded and J-beta primers. Each cDNA molecule was tagged by a template-switch adaptor that had 12 random nucleotides. TCRdb processed the 5' RACE reads anew with MiXCR; each CDR3 protein has one entry. Counted here are 850,000 to 1,100,000 distinct CDR3 sequences, approximately 38% occurring once; the ten biggest clones make up around 12%.

The receptor's source is a man in his late teens or twenties in good health. The gene calls are TRBV27 and TRBJ1-2; no firm D call. The material sequenced was blood. The CDR3 nucleotides are TGTGCCAGCAGTGACCAAGAAAACTATGGCTACACCTTC. It encodes CASSDQENYGYTF.